The 25 T cell receptor beta chains below were found in one sample sequenced in a study of cytomegalovirus exposure and HLA in healthy donors. TCRdb keeps only in-frame clones here, not all; method: immunoSEQ multiplex PCR. Of 150,000 to 170,000 clones in the sample, around nine tenths were seen once. The sequenced material came from PBMCs. The receptors shown here come from a man between 18 and 35 years old in good health and CMV-seropositive.

This sequence joins TRBV9 and TRBJ2-7; 8 nucleotides align to TRBD2. The V segment lost 4 bases and the J segment 2 bases; nucleotides outside the gene matches: 11. This CDR3 has 16 amino acids. Germline CDR1 and CDR2: SGDLS and YYNGEE. The CDR3 region is CASSILAGKTPYEQYF. CDR3 DNA sequence: TGTGCCAGCAGCATCTTAGCGGGGAAGACCCCCTACGAGCAGTACTTC.

V gene TRBV28 combines with J gene TRBJ1-2; possibly TRBD1 for D (6 bases). Germline loops: CDR1 MDHEN, CDR2 SYDVKM. V was shortened by 2 bases and J by 2 bases, with 9 bases between the two germline ends. The CDR3 length is 14 residues. In DNA form, the CDR3 reads TGTGCCAGCAGTTTAGACGGGACAAACTATGGCTACACCTTC. This codes for CASSLDGTNYGYTF.

The CDR3 DNA reads TGTGCCAGCAGCTTAGTGAGGGGAGGGGAGACCCAGTACTTC. It encodes CASSLVRGGETQYF. This chain joins TRBV7-7 and TRBJ2-5; 7 nucleotides line up with TRBD2. This CDR3 has 14 residues. Germline V gives CDR1 SSHAT, CDR2 FNYEAQ (reference sequence). The trim removed 1 base at V and 5 bases at J, leaving 4 bases unmatched.

CDR3 amino acids: CASSSRGEANQPQHF. The CDR3 nucleotides are TGCGCCAGCAGCTCCCGGGGGGAGGCCAATCAGCCCCAGCATTTT. The chain joins TRBV5-1 to TRBJ1-5; D might be TRBD1 (5 bases). CDR3 length: 15 amino acids. V dropped 3 bases and J dropped 3 bases, with 13 bases sitting between them. Looked up from germline, CDR1 is SGHRS and CDR2 is YFSETQ.

The genes are TRBV6-5 and TRBJ2-7; 7 bases fit TRBD1. Trimming took 2 bases from V and 3 from J; bases not matched to a gene: 4. Germline CDR1 and CDR2: MNHEY and SVGAGI. CDR3 length: 14 amino acids. CDR3 nucleotide sequence: TGTGCCAGCAGTTACGGGGGACAGATCTACGAGCAGTACTTC. It yields the protein CASSYGGQIYEQYF.

The chain combines TRBV4-3 with TRBJ2-3, with 9 bases lining up with TRBD2. CDR3 length: 18 residues. The ends lost 1 base at V and 6 bases at J; junction bases unmatched: 14. From germline, CDR1 is LGHNA and CDR2 YSLEER. The CDR3 region has the DNA TGCGCCAGCAGCCAAGCCGGACCTGCGGGGGGGGCCGGGGATACGCAGTATTTT. Amino acids: CASSQAGPAGGAGDTQYF.

This clone was observed at least ten times. The V and J genes are TRBV30 and TRBJ2-2; no definite D call. Germline-derived CDR1 and CDR2 are GTSNPN and SVGIG (reference sequence). Trimming shortened V by 0 bases and J by 6 bases, and 8 bases separated the two germline ends. The CDR3 has 13 amino acids. The CDR3 reads CAWSVEVAGELFF. CDR3 nucleotide sequence: TGTGCCTGGAGTGTAGAGGTAGCCGGGGAGCTGTTTTTT.

The chain recombines TRBV4-2 with TRBJ2-4; 11 bases fit TRBD2. CDR1 LGHNA and CDR2 YNFKEQ come from the germline V gene. The CDR3 contains 16 residues. The J segment lost 15 bases and the V segment lost 0 bases, leaving 13 bases of the junction unmatched. CDR3: CASSQDVATSGIRRYF. CDR3 in DNA: TGTGCCAGCAGCCAAGATGTAGCGACTAGCGGGATTCGGAGGTACTTC.

The chain links TRBV7-8 to TRBJ2-2, with 7 bases lining up with TRBD2. V lost 4 bases, J lost 7 bases, and 9 bases stayed unmatched. This CDR3 has 15 residues. CDR1 and CDR2 (germline): SGHVS, FQNEAQ. Here the CDR3 DNA reads TGTGCCAGCAGCTCGTACGGGGGACTAAGCGGGGAGCTGTTTTTT. Amino acid sequence: CASSSYGGLSGELFF.

The chain uses TRBV27 and TRBJ2-5; TRBD1 might be the D (6 bases). Deletions cut 0 bases from V and 9 bases from J, with 23 bases between. The CDR3 contains 17 residues. Per germline, CDR1 MNHEY and CDR2 SMNVEV (reference sequence). The CDR3 nucleotides are TGTGCCAGCAGTTTATCTATACGACCCACAGGGCTGGAGGCCCAGTACTTC. Encoded protein: CASSLSIRPTGLEAQYF.

This clone appeared once. The chain couples TRBV9 to TRBJ2-2; no definite D call. The germline gives CDR1 SGDLS, CDR2 YYNGEE. CDR3 size: 13 residues. Trimming left V 0 bases short and J 4 bases short, with 4 bases between. CDR3 residues: CASSVVITGELFF. DNA of the CDR3: TGTGCCAGCAGCGTAGTAATCACCGGGGAGCTGTTTTTT. The whole variable domain, filled in from reference TRBV9 and TRBJ2-2, reads DSGVTQTPKHLITATGQRVTLRCSPRSGDLSVYWYQQSLDQGLQFLIQYYNGEERAKGNILERFSAQQFPDLHSELNLSSLELGDSALYFCASSVVITGELFFGEGSRLTVL.

The V and J genes are TRBV12-5 and TRBJ2-7; 11 nucleotides agree with TRBD1. The CDR3 is 17 amino acids. Looked up from germline, CDR1 is LGHNT and CDR2 is FRNRAP. V shed 1 base and J 4 bases; nucleotides not matched to a gene: 9. The CDR3: CASGLAALGQGVYEQYF. DNA for the CDR3: TGTGCTAGTGGTTTGGCCGCTTTGGGACAGGGGGTATACGAGCAGTACTTC. Full variable domain (remainder filled in from reference TRBV12-5 and TRBJ2-7): DARVTQTPRHKVTEMGQEVTMRCQPILGHNTVFWYRQTMMQGLELLAYFRNRAPLDDSGMPKDRFSAEMPDATLATLKIQPSEPRDSAVYFCASGLAALGQGVYEQYFGPGTRLTVT.

V is TRBV30 and J is TRBJ1-4; 9 bases align to TRBD1. The CDR3 extends over 16 amino acids. V shed 3 bases and J 4 bases; nucleotides not matched to a gene: 9. Looked up from germline, CDR1 is GTSNPN and CDR2 is SVGIG (reference sequence). CDR3: CAWSINPGQGNEKLFF. As DNA, the CDR3 is TGTGCCTGGAGCATAAACCCGGGACAGGGTAATGAAAAACTGTTTTTT.

The J gene is TRBJ1-2, the V gene TRBV27; TRBD1 matches 8 bases. Germline loops: CDR1 MNHEY, CDR2 SMNVEV (reference sequence). The V and J ends lost 2 bases and 4 bases, in that order; junction bases with no gene match: 3. The CDR3 spans 14 residues. The CDR3 DNA follows: TGTGCCAGCAGTTTAGAGGGGACAGGCTATGGCTACACCTTC. It translates to CASSLEGTGYGYTF.

The CDR3 region has the DNA TGTGCCAGCAGCCCCCCGGGACAGTATGACTACGAGCAGTACTTC. The encoded protein is CASSPPGQYDYEQYF. The genes are TRBV5-6 and TRBJ2-7; the match to TRBD1 covers 7 bases. Germline V CDR1 and CDR2: SGHDT, YYEEEE. The J segment lost 3 bases and the V segment lost 4 bases, leaving 10 bases of the junction unmatched. The CDR3 has 15 amino acids.

V is TRBV18 and J is TRBJ2-7; possibly TRBD1 for D (6 bases). The CDR3 is 14 residues long. V dropped 3 bases and J dropped 1 base, with 10 bases sitting between them. Germline V lookup: CDR1 KGHSH, CDR2 LQKENI. CDR3 region: CASSPTGQSYEQYF. The CDR3 region has the DNA TGTGCCAGCTCACCGACCGGACAGTCCTACGAGCAGTACTTC.

The V and J genes are TRBV7-3 and TRBJ2-3, with D unclear. V was trimmed by 5 bases and J by 0 bases, leaving 3 bases between them. Germline V gene sequence: CDR1 SGHTA, CDR2 FQGTGA. The CDR3 spans 12 residues. CDR3: CASSASTDTQYF. The CDR3 nucleotides read TGTGCCAGCAGCGCGAGCACAGATACGCAGTATTTT.

V is TRBV9 and J is TRBJ1-2; D is perhaps TRBD1 (6 bases). Germline CDR1 and CDR2: SGDLS and YYNGEE. The CDR3 totals 14 residues. Trimming took 5 bases from V and 6 from J, leaving 17 bases between them. The CDR3 nucleotides are TGTGCCAGCAGTAACCACAGGGCTTCGCATGGCTACACCTTC. This encodes CASSNHRASHGYTF.

The chain is built from TRBV7-2 and TRBJ2-6; possible D gene TRBD1, 5 bases. The CDR3 spans 17 residues. The V and J ends lost 0 bases and 4 bases respectively, with 13 bases between them. Germline V gene sequence: CDR1 SGHTA, CDR2 FQGNSA. CDR3 DNA: TGTGCCAGCAGCTTAGCGCTAGGGGCTTCGGGGGCCAACGTCCTGACTTTC. This gives the protein CASSLALGASGANVLTF.

This clone was picked up one time. The chain links TRBV29-1 to TRBJ1-1, with D unresolved. This CDR3 region has 13 residues. V dropped 0 bases and J dropped 3 bases, with 8 bases sitting between them. In germline, CDR1 is SQVTM, CDR2 ANQGSEA. CDR3 coding DNA: TGCAGCGTTGAAGATCGGGATGACACTGAAGCTTTCTTT. Translation: CSVEDRDDTEAFF.

The rearrangement links TRBV6-6 to TRBJ1-2; D may be TRBD1 (5 bases). There are 14 residues in the CDR3. V dropped 2 bases and J dropped 0 bases, with 7 bases sitting between them. Germline V gene lookup returns CDR1 MNHNY and CDR2 SVGAGI (reference sequence). This CDR3 reads CASSYGAANYGYTF. CDR3 nucleotide sequence: TGTGCCAGCAGTTACGGGGCAGCTAACTATGGCTACACCTTC.

This clone was recorded only once. This CDR3 is also generated by other DNA sequences in the sample. This chain uses TRBV11-2 with TRBJ1-4; D is possibly TRBD1 (5 bases). Trimming pared 5 bases from V and 4 bases from J, leaving 11 bases between. Germline loops: CDR1 SGHAT, CDR2 FQNNGV. The CDR3 runs 14 residues. As DNA, the CDR3 is TGTGCCAGCAGCCCCCGACAGAGTAATGAAAAACTGTTTTTT. It codes for CASSPRQSNEKLFF.

The J gene is TRBJ2-1, the V gene TRBV7-3; TRBD2 aligns across 14 bases. The junction had 6 bases not matched to a gene; V was cut back by 5 bases and J by 6 bases. Germline V gene lookup returns CDR1 SGHTA and CDR2 FQGTGA. This CDR3 comprises 16 residues. The CDR3 sequence is CASSPPGTSGSNEQFF. The CDR3 DNA sequence: TGTGCCAGCAGCCCCCCCGGGACTAGCGGGAGCAATGAGCAGTTCTTC.

The V and J genes are TRBV29-1 and TRBJ2-4; weak D call: TRBD1 (6 bases). The CDR3 sequence is 16 residues long. Trimming cost V 6 bases and J 6 bases, with 24 bases left between them. Germline-derived CDR1 and CDR2 are SQVTM and ANQGSEA. In DNA, the CDR3 is TGCAGCGTCGTCACATCTAGGGGGACGAGGGGAAACATTCAGTACTTC. Its protein product is CSVVTSRGTRGNIQYF.

The rearrangement links TRBV12-5 to TRBJ1-1; 7 bases map to TRBD1. The CDR3 covers 12 residues. V lost 7 bases to trimming and J lost 5 bases; unmatched junction nucleotides: 4. Germline CDR1 and CDR2: LGHNT and FRNRAP. In DNA form, the CDR3 reads TGTGCTAGTGACTCGACAGGGACTGAAGCTTTCTTT. It specifies CASDSTGTEAFF.